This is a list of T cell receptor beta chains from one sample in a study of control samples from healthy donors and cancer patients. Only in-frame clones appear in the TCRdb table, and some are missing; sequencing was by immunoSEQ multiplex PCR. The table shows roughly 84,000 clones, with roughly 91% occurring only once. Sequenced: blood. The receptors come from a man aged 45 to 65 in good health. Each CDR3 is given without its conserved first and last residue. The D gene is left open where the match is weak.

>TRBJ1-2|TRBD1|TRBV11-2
ASRSLTGDINYGYT
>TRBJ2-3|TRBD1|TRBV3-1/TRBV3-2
ASRTFPGTGVDDTQY
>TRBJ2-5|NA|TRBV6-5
ASSPREGAGETQY
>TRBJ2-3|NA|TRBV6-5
ASSYSGDTQY
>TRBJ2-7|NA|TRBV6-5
ASKTGSNEQY
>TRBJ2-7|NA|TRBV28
ASSTNEWGKDEQY
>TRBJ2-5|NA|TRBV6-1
ASSEPGRLTQETQY
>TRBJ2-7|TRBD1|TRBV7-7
ASSALGADRGWYEQY
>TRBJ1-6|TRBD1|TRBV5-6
ASSPGDRDDSPLH
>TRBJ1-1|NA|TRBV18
ASSQGANTEAF
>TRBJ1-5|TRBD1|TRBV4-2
ASSLIGQGGNQPQH
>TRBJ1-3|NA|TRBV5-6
ASSFGRNTIY
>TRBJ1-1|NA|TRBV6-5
ASSFGTVNTEAF
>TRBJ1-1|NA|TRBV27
ASSLRGAEAF
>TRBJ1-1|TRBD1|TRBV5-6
ASSPQPRGRKTEAF
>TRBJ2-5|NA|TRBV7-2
ASSLGQRVQETQY
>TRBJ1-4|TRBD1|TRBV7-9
ASSFTGGDEKLF
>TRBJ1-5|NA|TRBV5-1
ASSPDGQYNQPQH
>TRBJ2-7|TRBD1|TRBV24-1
AVPRDRGPYEQY
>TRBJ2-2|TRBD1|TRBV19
ASSIVRQGTGELF
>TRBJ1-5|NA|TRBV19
ASSKTAYSNQPQH
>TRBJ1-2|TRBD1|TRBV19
ASSTIQGDGYT
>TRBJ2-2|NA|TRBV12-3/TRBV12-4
ASRFNTGELF
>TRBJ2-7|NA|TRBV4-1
ASSQDNSYPSYEQY
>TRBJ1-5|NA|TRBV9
ASSVDLGAGQPQH
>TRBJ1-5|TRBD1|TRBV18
ASSNATGWGNQPQH
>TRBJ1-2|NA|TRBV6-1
ASSEVMNSYGYT
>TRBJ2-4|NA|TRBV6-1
ASSEIGLAKNIQY
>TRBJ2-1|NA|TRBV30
AWSPAYNEQF
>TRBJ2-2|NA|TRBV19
ASSISGPWTGELF
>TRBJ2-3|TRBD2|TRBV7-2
ASSLLAGGRTDTQY
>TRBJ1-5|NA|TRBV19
ASSPEGRNQPQH
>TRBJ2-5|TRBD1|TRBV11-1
ASSYDRGEETQY
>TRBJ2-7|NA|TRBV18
ASSQDSIYEQY
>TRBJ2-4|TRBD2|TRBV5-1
ASSLTPREGQKNIQY
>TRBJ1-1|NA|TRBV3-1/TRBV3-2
ASSQPPGEAAF
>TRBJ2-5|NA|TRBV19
ASSIGGETQY
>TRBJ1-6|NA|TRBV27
ASSDPGISPLH
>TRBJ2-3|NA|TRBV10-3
AISPREYADTQY
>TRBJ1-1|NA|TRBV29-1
SVAEVLGQAF
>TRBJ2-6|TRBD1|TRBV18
ASSLGQGSSGANVLT